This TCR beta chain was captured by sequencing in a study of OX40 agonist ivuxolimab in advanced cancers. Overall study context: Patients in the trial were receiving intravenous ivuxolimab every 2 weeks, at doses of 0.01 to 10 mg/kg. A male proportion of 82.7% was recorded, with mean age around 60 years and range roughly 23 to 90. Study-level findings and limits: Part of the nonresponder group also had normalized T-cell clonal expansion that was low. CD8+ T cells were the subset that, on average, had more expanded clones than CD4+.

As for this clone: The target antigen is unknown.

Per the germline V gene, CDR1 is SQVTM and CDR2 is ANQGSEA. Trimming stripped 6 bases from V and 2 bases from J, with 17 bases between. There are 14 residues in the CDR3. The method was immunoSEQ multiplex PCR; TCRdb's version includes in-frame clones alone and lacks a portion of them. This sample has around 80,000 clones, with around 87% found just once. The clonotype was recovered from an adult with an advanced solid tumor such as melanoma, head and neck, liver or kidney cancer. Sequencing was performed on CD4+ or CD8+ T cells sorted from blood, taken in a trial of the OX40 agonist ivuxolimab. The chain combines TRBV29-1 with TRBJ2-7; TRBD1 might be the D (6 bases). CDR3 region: CSVRWRQVAYEQYV. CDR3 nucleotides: TGCAGCGTCCGCTGGAGACAGGTAGCCTACGAGCAGTACGTC.